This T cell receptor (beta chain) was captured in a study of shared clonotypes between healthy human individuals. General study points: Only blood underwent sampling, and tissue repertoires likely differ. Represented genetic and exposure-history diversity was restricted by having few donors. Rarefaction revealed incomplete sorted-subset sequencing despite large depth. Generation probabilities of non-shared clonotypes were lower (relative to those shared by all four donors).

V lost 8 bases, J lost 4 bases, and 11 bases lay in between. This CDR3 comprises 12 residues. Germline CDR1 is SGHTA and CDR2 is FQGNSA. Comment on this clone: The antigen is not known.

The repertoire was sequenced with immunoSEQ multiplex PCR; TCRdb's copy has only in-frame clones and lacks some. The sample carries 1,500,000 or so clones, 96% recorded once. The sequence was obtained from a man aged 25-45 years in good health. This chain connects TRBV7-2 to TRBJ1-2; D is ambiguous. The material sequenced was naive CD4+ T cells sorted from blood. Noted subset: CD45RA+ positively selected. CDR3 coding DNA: TGTGCCAGCGCGGATGGCAGCTATGGCTACACCTTC. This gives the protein CASADGSYGYTF.